Sequencing of this TCR beta chain was carried out in a study of blood T cell repertoires in COVID-19. The overall study: Sources were T cells, B-cell-depleted T cells, or PBMCs; the material itself was cDNA or gDNA.

The CDR3 covers 15 residues. Germline-derived CDR1 and CDR2 are MNHEY and SVGAGI. Trimming left V 0 bases short and J 7 bases short, with 12 bases between. Authors' methods: How many nucleated cells were present was estimated from reference gene primer amplification. Sequencing used immunoSEQ multiplex PCR; TCRdb keeps in-frame clones, though not all of them. V and J calls and clone size are copied from that table; D and trimming were computed from the DNA. The table records approximately 130,000 clones, roughly 80% of them present only once. The sequence was collected from a young man who had recovered from COVID-19. Source material: PBMCs or T cells enriched from blood (not recorded which). The chain carries TRBV6-5 and TRBJ1-4, with D perhaps TRBD1 (5 bases). The CDR3 region has the DNA TGTGCCAGCAGTTACTCGGACGGGAGGGGTGAAAAACTGTTTTTT. This gives the protein CASSYSDGRGEKLFF.